What follows is one T cell receptor beta chain and its context. V lost 3 bases and J lost 6, with 18 bases in between. CDR1 is MNHEY and CDR2 is SMNVEV in the germline V gene (reference sequence). The CDR3 extends over 15 amino acids. The protocol was immunoSEQ multiplex PCR, while the TCRdb copy is restricted to in-frame clones and leaves out a portion. The table lists approximately 140,000 clones, about 90% of them singletons. The entry originates in a study of cytomegalovirus exposure and HLA in healthy donors. This sequence originates from a man aged 18 to 30 in good health and CMV-seronegative. The gene calls are TRBV27 and TRBJ2-7, with D perhaps matching TRBD2 (5 bases). Source material: PBMCs. The CDR3 spells CASSFIHGRDGEQYF. CDR3 nucleotide sequence: TGTGCCAGCAGTTTCATTCACGGACGGGATGGCGAGCAGTACTTC.